This TCR beta chain is from a study of beta chain features in type 1 diabetes. Study-wide findings and caveats: The question left open here concerned HLA type influencing TCRB rearrangement. All four CD4+ subsets from Type 1 diabetes patients carried moderately but significantly shorter TCRB CDR3s.

Every isolated RNA sample was fully reverse transcribed, so sequencing captured expressed TCRB transcripts. The table came from immunoSEQ multiplex PCR; TCRdb's copy has only in-frame clones and leaves some out. Of about 370,000 clones listed, around a tenth were seen once; the top ten hold roughly 0.6%. The authors took one heparinised blood draw, averaging about 116 mL, from each donor. Concerning this clone: The antigen remains unidentified.

This TCR came from a man aged 25-45 years with type 1 diabetes. The sequencing input was central memory CD4+ T cells from blood.

CDR3 amino acids: CASSYSSSYEQYF. The DNA of the CDR3 is TGTGCCAGCAGTTACTCGAGTTCCTACGAGCAGTACTTC. V usage is TRBV6-6 and J usage is TRBJ2-7, with no clear D. Between the trimmed V and J ends, which lost 0 bases and 1 base, there was a span of 4 bases. Germline V gives CDR1 MNHNY, CDR2 SVGAGI (reference sequence). There are 13 residues in the CDR3.